These 7 T cell receptor beta chains came from one sample sequenced in a study of blood T cell repertoires in COVID-19. TCRdb's table, derived via immunoSEQ multiplex PCR, lists solely in-frame clones and lacks some. Here the sample spans more than 250,000 clones, about 90% being singletons. Material for sequencing was PBMCs or T cells enriched from blood (not recorded which). The receptors derive from a woman between 25 and 40 years old who had recovered from COVID-19.

The rearrangement joins TRBV18 to TRBJ1-5; TRBD1 is a possible D gene (5 bases). V lost 5 bases and J lost 4, with 9 bases in between. The CDR3 extends over 13 amino acids. Germline CDR1 reads KGHSH; CDR2 reads LQKENI. This CDR3 reads CASSMGGNQPQHF. CDR3 bases: TGTGCCAGCTCAATGGGGGGGAATCAGCCCCAGCATTTT.

A few counts support this clone. The CDR3 loop is CASSFPPNEQGVFF. The CDR3 DNA reads as TGTGCCAGCAGTTTCCCGCCTAATGAACAGGGAGTGTTCTTT. The chain recombines TRBV28 with TRBJ1-1; weak D call: TRBD1 (6 bases). CDR1 and CDR2 (germline): MDHEN, SYDVKM. The CDR3 contains 14 residues. Trimming removed 3 bases at V and 14 bases at J, with 22 bases between.

As DNA, the CDR3 is TGTGCCAGCAGCAGACAGGGGAGAGCGACCCAGCATTTT. As protein: CASSRQGRATQHF. The genes are TRBV12-3 or TRBV12-4 and TRBJ1-5, with TRBD1 matching 8 bases. The ends lost 6 bases at V and 11 bases at J; junction bases unmatched: 9. The CDR3 totals 13 residues.

The V call is TRBV7-9, the J call TRBJ1-6, with unresolved D. V shed 3 bases and J shed 8 bases, with 8 bases lying between them. Germline V gene lookup returns CDR1 SEHNR and CDR2 FQNEAQ (reference sequence). This CDR3 spans 13 amino acids. This CDR3 is CASSFISDSPLHF. CDR3 nucleotides: TGTGCCAGCAGCTTTATCAGCGATTCACCCCTCCACTTT.

The rearrangement uses TRBV18 and TRBJ1-2; D is perhaps TRBD1 (5 bases). This CDR3 is 13 amino acids long. The germline gives CDR1 KGHSH, CDR2 LQKENI. V was shortened by 4 bases and J by 3 bases, with 9 bases between the two germline ends. The CDR3 is CASSLPTDYGYTF. As DNA, the CDR3 is TGTGCCAGCTCACTTCCGACAGACTATGGCTACACCTTC.

The V and J genes are TRBV19 and TRBJ1-2; D is possibly TRBD1 (5 bases). Germline V gene data show CDR1 as LNHDA and CDR2 as SQIVND (reference sequence). The CDR3 contains 15 residues. Trimming stripped 6 bases from V and 4 bases from J, with 18 bases between. CDR3 protein: CASRYMAGSIYGYTF. The CDR3 bases are TGTGCCAGTAGATACATGGCAGGGTCCATCTATGGCTACACCTTC.

This clone was seen a single time. This sequence joins TRBV18 and TRBJ2-1, with 11 positions matching TRBD2. V lost 6 bases, J lost 4 bases, and 5 bases stayed unmatched. The CDR3 consists of 15 residues. Germline loops: CDR1 KGHSH, CDR2 LQKENI. The CDR3: CASSHTSGGYNEQFF. CDR3 nucleotide sequence: TGTGCCAGCTCCCACACTAGCGGGGGATACAATGAGCAGTTCTTC.